This T cell receptor beta chain was captured by sequencing in a study of CD8 T cells in ankylosing spondylitis (dated by TCRdb to the late 2010s). As for the study more broadly: T cell receptor beta repertoires were profiled in healthy donors and ankylosing spondylitis patients so that disease-linked TCR variants could be found. Peripheral blood samples were taken, and synovial fluid was additionally collected from ankylosing spondylitis patients. In total, the full study cohort was made up of roughly 110 healthy donors and 25 ankylosing spondylitis patients.

General study outcomes and caveats: According to the report, matched synovial fluid samples from ankylosing spondylitis patients were significantly enriched for the disease-linked clones. The disease-linked clones had a CD8+ phenotype and were found at relatively low frequencies in peripheral blood. A TCR beta motif of 7 or 8 highly homologous amino acid variants appeared characteristic of blood from ankylosing spondylitis patients. Some motif variants had previously been reported in the synovial fluid and blood of reactive arthritis patients, which suggests shared mechanisms of disease initiation.

Clipping removes 8 bases from V and 2 bases from J, with 7 as the unmatched junction base count. Inclusive of the bounding cysteine and phenylalanine, the CDR3 is 13 residues long. The CDR3 DNA has 39 bases and is translated from base 1. CDR1 is given as SQVTM and CDR2 as ANQGSEA, both from the germline V gene. The sequencer was an Illumina HiSeq 2500. TCR beta libraries were prepared by quantitative 5'-RACE with molecular barcodes. As for the original processing: Disease-linked TCR variants were identified with a new computational method built on a probabilistic model of VDJ rearrangement. TCRdb passed the public sequencing reads through fastp at Q25 and MiXCR, retaining productive beta sequences. Here each entry gathers all rows of one CDR3 protein and keeps the most common genes and DNA. The V and J calls, along with clone size, are taken from TCRdb and not from the paper's own processing. This sample comprises some 240,000 distinct CDR3 sequences, 8.6% of them detected only once. Clones ranked in the top ten supply nearly 7% of the sample.

In its sample, this clonotype was seen many times. This receptor's antigen is unknown. Base-call qualities are not available, and no considerably larger clone is one nucleotide away. The rearranged chain carries TRBV29-1 and TRBJ2-3; 7 nucleotides in the junction match TRBD1. What was sequenced was blood, either unsorted or a sorted T cell fraction (not recorded which). This sequence was found in a male donor with ankylosing spondylitis or in good health (not recorded which). CDR3 protein: CSPPGTATDTQYF. DNA sequence: TGCAGCCCCCCGGGGACAGCCACAGATACGCAGTATTTT.